The 6 T cell receptor beta chains given below trace back to one sample, sequenced in a study of CD8 T cells in Susac syndrome. Random hexamers were used to reverse transcribe 0.5 to 1 ug of RNA. TCRdb processed the immunoSEQ multiplex PCR reads anew with MiXCR; each CDR3 protein has one entry. The table includes about 250,000 distinct CDR3 sequences, 80% to 95% detected once. The sequenced material came from CD4+ T cells from PBMCs. These TCRs come from a human donor with multiple sclerosis.

V and J are TRBV24-1 and TRBJ2-3, with D tentatively TRBD1 or TRBD2 (6 bases each). V was clipped by 5 bases and J by 0 bases, with 11 bases between them. Per the germline V gene, CDR1 is KGHDR and CDR2 is SFDVKD. The CDR3 covers 15 residues. The CDR3 DNA sequence: TGTGCCACCAGTGTAGGGGGGATCAGCACAGATACGCAGTATTTT. Its translation is CATSVGGISTDTQYF.

V gene TRBV2 combines with J gene TRBJ1-2; TRBD1 is a possible D gene (6 bases). V shed 3 bases and J shed 8 bases, with 16 bases lying between them. Per germline, CDR1 SNHLY and CDR2 FYNNEI. The CDR3 has 14 amino acids. The DNA of the CDR3 is TGTGCCAGCAGTGACAAGGGGGGAGGATGGGGCTACACCTTC. It codes for CASSDKGGGWGYTF.

This clonotype has just one count. V usage is TRBV28 and J usage is TRBJ1-2; D is possibly TRBD1 (5 bases). The CDR3 runs to 14 residues. Trimming shortened V by 2 bases and J by 6 bases, and 13 bases separated the two germline ends. Germline V CDR1 and CDR2: MDHEN, SYDVKM. The CDR3: CASSLVAGHDGYTF. As DNA, the CDR3 is TGTGCCAGCAGTTTAGTGGCAGGGCACGATGGCTACACCTTC.

This clonotype was seen a single time. The chain couples TRBV2 to TRBJ1-2; 10 bases match TRBD1. V shed 5 bases and J 4 bases; nucleotides not matched to a gene: 7. Germline CDR1 and CDR2: SNHLY and FYNNEI. CDR3 size: 15 residues. The DNA for the CDR3 is TGTGCCAGCAGTTCTGGGACAGGGGAGATCTATGGCTACACCTTC. This codes for CASSSGTGEIYGYTF.

V usage is TRBV11-3 and J usage is TRBJ2-5, with 9 bases fitting TRBD2. Germline V gives CDR1 SGHNT, CDR2 YENEEA. This CDR3 has 18 residues. With V trimmed by 1 base and J by 5 bases, 14 bases remained unmatched. The CDR3 DNA reads as TGTGCCAGCAGCTTAGGAGGAGTTGGCGGGAGGGCCGATGAGACCCAGTACTTC. Amino acid sequence: CASSLGGVGGRADETQYF. The full variable domain, completed using reference TRBV11-3 and TRBJ2-5, is EAGVVQSPRYKIIEKKQPVAFWCNPISGHNTLYWYLQNLGQGPELLIRYENEEAVDDSQLPKDRFSAERLKGVDSTLKIQPAELGDSAVYLCASSLGGVGGRADETQYFGPGTRLLVL.

The V and J genes are TRBV6-2 or TRBV6-3 and TRBJ1-1; unclear D gene. CDR3 length equals 17 residues. The germline V gene has CDR1 MNHEY and CDR2 SVGEGT. V dropped 0 bases and J dropped 1 base, with 15 bases sitting between them. In DNA form, the CDR3 reads TGTGCCAGCAGTTACTCGACTCGGGGATCAGCGAACACTGAAGCTTTCTTT. This sequence encodes CASSYSTRGSANTEAFF.